This T cell receptor (beta chain) came from a study of cytomegalovirus exposure and HLA in healthy donors. Study results and limitations: Despite most TCR sequences being rare, some public TCRs occurred in many donors. Cytomegalovirus association was assigned to about 150 TCR beta chains.

CDR3 size: 19 residues. J lost 1 base, V lost 0 bases, and 12 bases had no gene match. Germline loops: CDR1 LGHNA, CDR2 YNFKEQ. The table came from immunoSEQ multiplex PCR; TCRdb's copy has only in-frame clones and leaves some out. Of roughly 330,000 clones listed, roughly 90% are singletons. A note on this clone: Its specificity is unknown.

The V call is TRBV4-2, the J call TRBJ2-1, with TRBD2 identical over 7 bases. The sequence was obtained from a woman aged 30 to 39 in good health and CMV-seropositive. The sample consisted of PBMCs. The CDR3 sequence is CASSQDPLGAGASYNEQFF. The CDR3, as DNA: TGTGCCAGCAGCCAAGACCCTCTAGGGGCGGGAGCATCCTACAATGAGCAGTTCTTC.